These 27 T cell receptor beta chains share one sample of origin, sequenced in a study of T cells in Graves' hyperthyroidism and ophthalmopathy (dated by TCRdb to about 2019). Library generation was performed with multiplex PCR. Sequencing was performed on an Illumina HiSeq 2000. Amplification of TCR beta CDR3 regions was carried out from RNA transcripts. The first round of RT-PCR for the TCR CDR3 was performed with the HTBI primer set and the Qiagen OneStep RT-PCR kit. TCRdb trimmed the raw reads at Q25, called clones with MiXCR and kept productive beta chains. Rows with a matching CDR3 protein are joined into one entry that keeps the most common DNA and genes. This sample is represented by hundreds of thousands of distinct CDR3 sequences; over 15% of them were singletons. Roughly 18% of the sample is held by the ten biggest clonotypes. Source material: blood. The receptors originated from a woman aged 18-30 years with Graves' hyperthyroidism.

In its sample, this clonotype was seen a few times. V and J are TRBV14 and TRBJ2-7; either TRBD1 or TRBD2 may supply D (5 bases each). With 4 bases removed from V and 4 bases from J, the gap between germline ends came to 11 bases. The length of the CDR3 is 13 residues. Per germline, CDR1 SGHDN and CDR2 FVKESK. CDR3 nucleotides: TGTGCCAGCAGCCGGGACCTCATATACGAGCAGTACTTC. Its protein product is CASSRDLIYEQYF.

The chain carries TRBV14 and TRBJ2-5; a possible D gene is TRBD2 (5 bases). This CDR3 contains 15 residues. Germline CDR1 and CDR2: SGHDN and FVKESK. Trimming shortened V by 2 bases and J by 0 bases, and 10 bases separated the two germline ends. The CDR3: CASSQFDGDQETQYF. The CDR3 bases are TGTGCCAGCAGCCAATTCGACGGGGACCAAGAGACCCAGTACTTC.

This clonotype was seen at least ten times. The V and J genes are TRBV7-2 and TRBJ2-4; D possibly matches TRBD1 or TRBD2 (5 bases each). Germline lookup yields CDR1 SGHTA and CDR2 FQGNSA. The CDR3 length is 16 residues. V lost 0 bases and J lost 9, with 18 bases in between. This CDR3 reads CASSLAGVATTSIQYF. The CDR3 DNA reads TGTGCCAGCAGCTTAGCGGGGGTAGCCACAACGAGCATTCAGTACTTC. Drawing the rest from reference TRBV7-2 and TRBJ2-4, the complete variable domain is GAGVSQSPSNKVTEKGKDVELRCDPISGHTALYWYRQSLGQGLEFLIYFQGNSAPDKSGLPSDRFSAERTGGSVSTLTIQRTQQEDSAVYLCASSLAGVATTSIQYFGAGTRLSVL.

The table lists this clonotype with many counts. V gene TRBV27 combines with J gene TRBJ1-1; 11 bases match TRBD1. This CDR3 has 14 amino acids. With 5 bases clipped from V and 4 bases from J, the junction kept 3 bases outside the gene matches. Germline V gives CDR1 MNHEY, CDR2 SMNVEV (reference sequence). Here the CDR3 reads CASSPGQGGTEAFF. The CDR3 DNA follows: TGTGCCAGCAGTCCGGGACAGGGGGGCACTGAAGCTTTCTTT.

This clonotype was counted between two and nine times. The chain carries TRBV29-1 and TRBJ2-2; possibly TRBD1 for D (6 bases). V shed 3 bases and J shed 6 bases, with 23 bases lying between them. This CDR3 is 17 amino acids long. Germline CDR1 SQVTM, CDR2 ANQGSEA. CDR3 protein: CSVEYREPSRVAGELFF. In DNA, the CDR3 is TGCAGCGTTGAGTACAGGGAGCCATCGCGAGTGGCCGGGGAGCTGTTTTTT.

At least ten counts were recorded for this clonotype. V gene TRBV20-1 combines with J gene TRBJ2-7; 8 bases align to TRBD1. With 6 bases clipped from V and 1 base from J, the junction kept 5 bases outside the gene matches. CDR3 length equals 13 residues. Germline lookup yields CDR1 DFQATT and CDR2 SNEGSKA (reference sequence). CDR3 sequence: CSALDRGSYEQYF. DNA of the CDR3: TGCAGTGCCCTTGACAGGGGTTCCTACGAGCAGTACTTC.

V is TRBV9 and J is TRBJ2-1; 12 bases agree with TRBD2. V gave up 0 bases and J gave up 8 bases; unmatched junction bases: 3. Per the germline V gene, CDR1 is SGDLS and CDR2 is YYNGEE. The CDR3 spans 15 residues. In DNA, the CDR3 is TGTGCCAGCAGCGTAGCTAGCGGGGGGGCCGATGAGCAGTTCTTC. Its protein is CASSVASGGADEQFF. Supplemented by reference TRBV9 and TRBJ2-1, the full variable domain reads DSGVTQTPKHLITATGQRVTLRCSPRSGDLSVYWYQQSLDQGLQFLIQYYNGEERAKGNILERFSAQQFPDLHSELNLSSLELGDSALYFCASSVASGGADEQFFGPGTRLTVL.

This clonotype was detected ten times or more. V and J are TRBV7-2 and TRBJ2-5, with D uncertain. Germline-derived CDR1 and CDR2 are SGHTA and FQGNSA. V was pared by 4 bases and J by 2 bases, with 5 bases between. This CDR3 spans 12 amino acids. Here the CDR3 DNA reads TGTGCCAGCAGCTGGACGCAAGAGACCCAGTACTTC. Translation gives CASSWTQETQYF.

As for this clonotype: The junction and the germline gene differ at one end; a read error may be behind it. The rearrangement links TRBV4-3 to TRBJ2-1; a weak D match, TRBD1 (6 bases). Per the germline V gene, CDR1 is LGHNA and CDR2 is YSLEER. This CDR3 is 17 amino acids long. This CDR3 is CASSRKYRDTVNNDQFF. The CDR3 DNA is TGCGCCAGCAGCCGAAAATACCGGGACACGGTAAACAATGATCAGTTCTTC.

The V and J genes are TRBV7-9 and TRBJ2-2; no firm D call. This CDR3 has 15 residues. In germline, CDR1 is SEHNR, CDR2 FQNEAQ (reference sequence). Trimming stripped 10 bases from V and 1 base from J, with 16 bases between. The CDR3 protein is CATSLGQVNTGELFF. The DNA for the CDR3 is TGTGCCACAAGTCTAGGGCAAGTGAACACCGGGGAGCTGTTTTTT. The full variable domain, its missing parts supplied by reference TRBV7-9 and TRBJ2-2, is DTGVSQNPRHKITKRGQNVTFRCDPISEHNRLYWYRQTLGQGPEFLTYFQNEAQLEKSRLLSDRFSAERPKGSFSTLEIQRTEQGDSAMYLCATSLGQVNTGELFFGEGSRLTVL.

This clonotype was detected only a few times. The chain combines TRBV10-3 with TRBJ2-1; 8 bases line up with TRBD2. Germline assignment: CDR1 ENHRY and CDR2 SYGVKD. CDR3 length: 14 amino acids. V shed 4 bases and J 10 bases; nucleotides not matched to a gene: 9. Here the CDR3 DNA reads TGTGCCATCAGTGCCCTAGCGGGCATGGGGGAGCAGTTCTTC. Amino acids: CAISALAGMGEQFF.

This clonotype was picked up a small number of times. The chain is built from TRBV28 and TRBJ2-3; 8 nucleotides agree with TRBD1. Trimming cost V 10 bases and J 2 bases; bases outside gene matches: 14. Germline V gene lookup returns CDR1 MDHEN and CDR2 SYDVKM. The CDR3 is 16 amino acids. CDR3 nucleotides: TGTGCCACTGAACCCTTGGACAGGGCAACCACAGATACGCAGTATTTT. Translation: CATEPLDRATTDTQYF.

This clonotype appeared many times. V usage is TRBV27 and J usage is TRBJ2-1; TRBD2 matches 10 bases. Germline V gene lookup returns CDR1 MNHEY and CDR2 SMNVEV (reference sequence). The CDR3 covers 15 residues. V shed 6 bases and J 0 bases; nucleotides not matched to a gene: 2. CDR3 amino acids: CASSGLAVSYNEQFF. CDR3 in DNA: TGTGCCAGCAGCGGACTAGCGGTCTCCTACAATGAGCAGTTCTTC.

This clonotype was seen many times. The CDR3 sequence: CASSSLSGRAGDTQYF. The CDR3 coding sequence is TGTGCCAGCAGCAGCCTTAGCGGGAGGGCCGGAGATACGCAGTATTTT. V usage is TRBV2 and J usage is TRBJ2-3; TRBD2 matches at 11 bases. After removal of 6 bases from V and 5 bases from J, the junction contained 10 bases not matched to a gene. The CDR3 is made up of 16 amino acids. Germline values: CDR1 SNHLY, CDR2 FYNNEI.

The J gene is TRBJ2-7, the V gene TRBV7-6, with 9 bases lining up with TRBD2. This CDR3 spans 17 amino acids. Germline loops: CDR1 SGHVS, CDR2 FNYEAQ. V lost 3 bases and J lost 2; bases outside the gene matches: 11. DNA of the CDR3: TGTGCCAGCAGCTTGACAGCGGGAGGATCAAAAACCTACGAGCAGTACTTC. It codes for CASSLTAGGSKTYEQYF.

This clonotype was observed many times. The CDR3 DNA sequence: TGTGCCAGCAGCTCACTAGGGGGGGCAGATACGCAGTATTTT. Translated: CASSSLGGADTQYF. The chain has TRBV7-2 and TRBJ2-3; tentative D call: TRBD2 (7 bases). CDR1 and CDR2 (germline): SGHTA, FQGNSA. The CDR3 totals 14 residues. V lost 4 bases and J lost 4, with 12 bases in between.

This clonotype came up a few times. This could be a read error, since a much larger clone is one nucleotide away. The J gene is TRBJ1-1, the V gene TRBV11-2; D gene uncertain. The CDR3 runs to 14 residues. The V end lost 1 base, the J end lost 3 bases, and 9 bases lay between the germline ends. Per the germline V gene, CDR1 is SGHAT and CDR2 is FQNNGV. The CDR3 loop is CASSLARLDTEAFF. CDR3 DNA sequence: TGTGCCAGCAGCTTAGCCAGATTGGACACTGAAGCTTTCTTT.

This clonotype was observed a handful of times. This chain connects TRBV9 to TRBJ2-1; TRBD1 aligns across 8 bases. The germline V gene has CDR1 SGDLS and CDR2 YYNGEE. V lost 3 bases, J lost 4 bases, and 6 bases stayed unmatched. The CDR3 totals 15 residues. CDR3 in amino acids: CASSGGTGPYNEQFF. The CDR3 DNA reads as TGTGCCAGCAGCGGGGGGACAGGACCTTACAATGAGCAGTTCTTC.

This clonotype was seen at least ten times. The chain links TRBV12-3 or TRBV12-4 to TRBJ2-3; 10 nucleotides align to TRBD2. The CDR3 length is 19 residues. V trimming: 8 bases; J trimming: 2 bases; junction bases outside the gene matches: 19. The CDR3 nucleotides are TGTGCCAGCGGGTTCTCCCCGCGTTGGACTAGCGGTCACACAGATACGCAGTATTTT. It specifies CASGFSPRWTSGHTDTQYF.

This clonotype was counted ten times or more. V gene TRBV12-3 or TRBV12-4 combines with J gene TRBJ2-1, with 10 positions matching TRBD2. The CDR3 runs to 15 residues. J gave up 4 bases and V 6 bases, and 6 bases lay outside the gene matches. The CDR3: CASRPRTSGYNEQFF. The CDR3, as DNA: TGTGCCAGCAGGCCCCGGACTAGCGGTTACAATGAGCAGTTCTTC.

This clonotype was picked up a small number of times. This chain uses TRBV20-1 with TRBJ2-7, with TRBD2 matching 12 bases. Germline assignment: CDR1 DFQATT and CDR2 SNEGSKA (reference sequence). The V gene end was trimmed by 0 bases and the J gene end by 2 bases; junction bases not matched to a gene: 8. The CDR3 is 17 residues long. DNA of the CDR3: TGCAGTGCTAGAGAGCGTCGACTAGCGGGGGCCCCCTACGAGCAGTACTTC. Its protein is CSARERRLAGAPYEQYF.

The gene calls are TRBV10-3 and TRBJ1-6, with D tentatively TRBD1 (5 bases). The CDR3 length is 14 residues. The V end was cut by 6 bases, the J end by 6 bases, with 12 bases between. Germline loops: CDR1 ENHRY, CDR2 SYGVKD. CDR3 in amino acids: CAISVGQINSPLHF. The CDR3 DNA sequence: TGTGCCATCAGCGTCGGACAAATTAATTCACCCCTCCACTTT.

This clonotype turned up a few times. The chain joins TRBV30 to TRBJ2-5; D gene ambiguous. Germline CDR1 and CDR2: GTSNPN and SVGIG (reference sequence). V gave up 0 bases and J gave up 4 bases, with 9 bases separating them. The length of the CDR3 is 13 residues. The CDR3 loop reads CAWSVGIRETQYF. The DNA for the CDR3 is TGTGCCTGGAGTGTTGGGATCCGAGAGACCCAGTACTTC.

This clonotype was seen many times. The V and J genes are TRBV7-2 and TRBJ2-7; tentatively, D is TRBD1 (5 bases). Between the trimmed V and J ends, which lost 1 base and 2 bases, there was a span of 9 bases. The CDR3 extends over 14 amino acids. Germline CDR1 is SGHTA and CDR2 is FQGNSA. CDR3 amino acids: CASSLGGSTYEQYF. The CDR3 region has the DNA TGTGCCAGCAGCTTAGGGGGCTCTACCTACGAGCAGTACTTC.

This clonotype has a handful of counts. The rearrangement uses TRBV3-1 and TRBJ2-1, with 10 bases fitting TRBD2. Germline CDR1 is LGHDT and CDR2 is YNNKEL (reference sequence). This CDR3 has 15 residues. V was clipped by 0 bases and J by 15 bases; unmatched bases: 11. This CDR3 reads CASSQDGLAGAVRFF. The CDR3 region has the DNA TGTGCCAGCAGCCAAGATGGTCTAGCGGGAGCGGTTCGGTTCTTC.

This clonotype was detected a few times. The V and J genes are TRBV6-1 and TRBJ2-1; 8 bases are a match to TRBD2. V lost 8 bases, J lost 7 bases, and 7 bases stayed unmatched. The length of the CDR3 is 13 residues. Germline V gene lookup returns CDR1 MNHNS and CDR2 SASEGT. The CDR3 loop reads CASGAGTRNEQFF. In DNA form, the CDR3 reads TGTGCCAGCGGCGCCGGGACTAGAAATGAGCAGTTCTTC.

With regard to this clonotype: In this CDR3 the conserved last residue, phenylalanine or tryptophan, is missing, so a read error is likely. V and J are TRBV11-2 and TRBJ1-6; 8 nucleotides line up with TRBD1. V shed 5 bases and J 7 bases; nucleotides not matched to a gene: 7. CDR3 length equals 15 residues. The germline CDR1 and CDR2 sequences are SGHAT and FQNNGV. CDR3 in DNA: TGTGCCAGCAGCCCCCGACAGGGGAAAAATTCACCCCTCCACCTT. Protein: CASSPRQGKNSPLHL.